The clone carrying this T cell receptor beta chain was counted ten times or more. The antigen is undetermined. The germline CDR1 and CDR2 sequences are DFQATT and SNEGSKA (reference sequence). Between the trimmed V and J ends, which lost 3 bases and 4 bases, there was a span of 16 bases. This CDR3 spans 15 amino acids. This sample is drawn from a study of neurological immune-mediated disorders. Study outcomes and limitations: Expansion of TCR clones was greatest in HTLV-1-associated myelopathy and smallest in multiple sclerosis, where it fell below that of healthy controls.

The cDNA was generated by 5'RACE with 10-nucleotide random UMIs. TCRdb fed the 5' RACE reads into MiXCR, producing one record per CDR3 protein. Altogether roughly 55,000 distinct CDR3 sequences are present, roughly 15% being singletons, with the ten largest covering approximately 4%. The clonotype originates from a man aged 55 to 70 in good health. V is TRBV20-1 and J is TRBJ2-1; D may match TRBD1 or TRBD2 (6 bases each). The sequencing input was PBMCs. This CDR3 reads CSASPGGGLYNEQFF. CDR3 sequence (DNA): TGCAGTGCTAGTCCCGGTGGGGGGCTATACAATGAGCAGTTCTTC.